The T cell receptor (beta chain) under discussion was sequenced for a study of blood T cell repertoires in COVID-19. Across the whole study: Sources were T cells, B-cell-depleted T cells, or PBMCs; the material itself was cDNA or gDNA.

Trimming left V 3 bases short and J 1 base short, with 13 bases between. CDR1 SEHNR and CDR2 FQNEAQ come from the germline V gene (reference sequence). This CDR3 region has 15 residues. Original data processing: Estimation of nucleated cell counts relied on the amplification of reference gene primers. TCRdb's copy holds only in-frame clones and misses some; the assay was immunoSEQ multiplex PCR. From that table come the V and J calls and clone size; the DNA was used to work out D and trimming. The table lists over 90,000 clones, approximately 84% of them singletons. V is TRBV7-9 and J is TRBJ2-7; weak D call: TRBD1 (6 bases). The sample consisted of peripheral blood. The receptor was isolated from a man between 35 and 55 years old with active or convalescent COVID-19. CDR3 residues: CASSLPQQGSYEQYF. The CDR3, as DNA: TGTGCCAGCAGCTTGCCCCAACAGGGTTCCTACGAGCAGTACTTC.